The source of this TCR beta chain is a study of cytomegalovirus exposure and HLA in healthy donors. Background on the study: HLA-typed donors contributed 65 million to 95 million unique TCRs, which were held in an early data release.

As concerns this clone: What it recognizes is unknown.

Overall study findings and caveats: A later analysis linked a missense DCLRE1C variant to TCR beta V- and J-gene trimming. Immune exposure information available was restricted to CMV serostatus.

Primers for the PCR totalled 60 Vbeta and 13 Jbeta. The method was immunoSEQ multiplex PCR; TCRdb's version includes in-frame clones alone and lacks a portion of them. The sample lists roughly 100,000 clones, more than 65% occurring once. V lost 4 bases to trimming and J lost 7 bases, with 16 bases between them. Per the germline V gene, CDR1 is LNHDA and CDR2 is SQIVND (reference sequence). The CDR3 is 14 residues long. The TCR sequence derives from a woman aged 45-59 years in good health and CMV-seropositive. The sample was PBMCs. The chain couples TRBV19 to TRBJ2-5; D is undetermined. The CDR3 DNA reads TGTGCCAGTAGTACGCTACGTTCGTTCGGGACCCAGTACTTC. This codes for CASSTLRSFGTQYF.